The present T cell receptor beta chain was sequenced within a study of tumor and adjacent non-tumor tissue in lung cancer. The template was RNA from unsorted bulk tissue. More than 3 cm separated this lung sample from the edge of the tumor. CDR1 is SQVTM, CDR2 ANQGSEA, per germline. The CDR3 is 15 amino acids. V was shortened by 8 bases and J by 7 bases, with 24 bases between the two germline ends. TCRbeta libraries were built with three rounds of nested PCR, modified from ARM-PCR. TCRdb re-called the multiplex PCR reads through MiXCR, storing one row per CDR3 protein. The table records approximately 68,000 distinct CDR3 sequences, around three quarters of them present only once.

The V call is TRBV29-1, the J call TRBJ2-1, with D tentatively TRBD2 (6 bases). This sequence was found in a man in his sixties with non-small cell lung cancer. Sequencing was carried out using distant non-tumor lung tissue. DNA of the CDR3: TGCAGCACACATCCTGTAGCGGAAAAAGGGAATGAGCAGTTCTTC. This encodes CSTHPVAEKGNEQFF.